A few counts support the clone carrying this T cell receptor (beta chain). Its antigen remains unknown. The V and J ends lost 7 bases and 3 bases respectively, with 10 bases between them. This CDR3 contains 12 residues. CDR1 is SQVTM and CDR2 is ANQGSEA in the germline V gene. These data belong to a study of beta chain features in type 1 diabetes. Study results and limitations: Any HLA type influence on TCRB rearrangement was left unresolved here. Within the patient group, naive, central memory and Treg TCRB repertoires appeared more similar to each other than within healthy donors. Shortening that was moderate but significant affected the TCRB CDR3s of Type 1 diabetes patients in all four CD4+ subsets.

Sorting gave populations that all exceeded 98% purity. Isolated RNA was reverse transcribed in full, so expressed TCRB transcripts were sequenced. Some 4 million reads were obtained on average from naive, central memory and regulatory T cell samples. Generated by immunoSEQ multiplex PCR, the TCRdb table keeps only in-frame clones and is missing some. The sample has a few hundred thousand clones, roughly 24% seen once; the top ten hold more than 0.009%. The sequencing sample was made of naive CD4+ T cells from blood. The chain has TRBV29-1 and TRBJ1-5, with a possible D match to TRBD1 (6 bases). The source of this sequence is a woman younger than 45 with type 1 diabetes. The CDR3 DNA reads as TGCAGCGAACAGGGTAACAATCAGCCCCAGCATTTT. Protein product: CSEQGNNQPQHF.